Shown below are 30 T cell receptor beta chains from a single sample sequenced in a study of cytomegalovirus exposure and HLA in healthy donors. It was with 60 Vbeta and 13 Jbeta primers that the PCR ran. Profiled with immunoSEQ multiplex PCR; TCRdb holds only in-frame clones, not every one. The sample yields 200,000 or so clones, roughly 74% seen once. The sample consisted of PBMCs. Receptor source: a woman aged 25 to 39 in good health and CMV-seropositive.

This CDR3 is CASSSPGNNQPQHF. For the CDR3, the DNA is TGTGCCAGCAGCTCCCCGGGGAACAATCAGCCCCAGCATTTT. The chain couples TRBV7-8 to TRBJ1-5; no clear D gene. From germline, CDR1 is SGHVS and CDR2 FQNEAQ. V dropped 4 bases and J dropped 3 bases, with 10 bases sitting between them. This CDR3 region has 14 residues.

V usage is TRBV13 and J usage is TRBJ1-2; TRBD1 is a possible D gene (5 bases). V lost 5 bases to trimming and J lost 4 bases, with 11 bases between them. CDR1 is PRHDT and CDR2 is FYEKMQ in the germline V gene (reference sequence). The CDR3 sequence is 13 residues long. Here the CDR3 reads CASSNQGVYGYTF. The CDR3 nucleotides are TGTGCCAGCAGCAACCAGGGCGTCTATGGCTACACCTTC.

The rearrangement uses TRBV7-9 and TRBJ2-3; 8 nucleotides agree with TRBD1. The CDR3 totals 16 residues. J lost 4 bases, V lost 4 bases, and 10 bases had no gene match. The germline CDR1 and CDR2 sequences are SEHNR and FQNEAQ (reference sequence). The CDR3, as DNA: TGTGCCAGCAGCTCTGGACAGGGATTGATTTCAGATACGCAGTATTTT. The encoded protein is CASSSGQGLISDTQYF.

The chain couples TRBV5-4 to TRBJ2-7, with 7 nucleotides matching TRBD2. With V trimmed by 5 bases and J by 3 bases, 11 bases remained unmatched. From germline, CDR1 is SGHNT and CDR2 YYREEE (reference sequence). The CDR3 totals 15 residues. The CDR3, as DNA: TGTGCCAGCAGTAAGCTAGCGGAATTTCGCTACGAGCAGTACTTC. Residues: CASSKLAEFRYEQYF. Based on the CDR3 plus reference TRBV5-4 and TRBJ2-7, the full variable domain is ETGVTQSPTHLIKTRGQQVTLRCSSQSGHNTVSWYQQALGQGPQFIFQYYREEENGRGNFPPRFSGLQFPNYSSELNVNALELDDSALYLCASSKLAEFRYEQYFGPGTRLTVT.

This rearrangement joins TRBV5-6 to TRBJ2-2; D may be TRBD1 (5 bases). Germline V lookup: CDR1 SGHDT, CDR2 YYEEEE. The germline V and J ends were trimmed by 4 bases and 4 bases, with 14 bases remaining between them. The CDR3 extends over 15 amino acids. As DNA, the CDR3 is TGTGCCAGCAGCCCGCCGCCAGGGTTCACCGGGGAGCTGTTTTTT. Protein sequence: CASSPPPGFTGELFF.

The chain has TRBV5-1 and TRBJ1-1, with D perhaps TRBD1 (5 bases). Germline assignment: CDR1 SGHRS and CDR2 YFSETQ. The CDR3 is 13 amino acids. Trimming left V 6 bases short and J 1 base short, with 10 bases between. The CDR3 coding sequence is TGCGCCAGCACGTTCCAGGGGAACACTGAAGCTTTCTTT. The encoded protein is CASTFQGNTEAFF.

The V gene is TRBV7-9, the J gene TRBJ1-4, with D maybe TRBD1 (5 bases). The ends were cut back, 5 bases at V and 5 bases at J, with 21 bases in the middle. The germline CDR1 and CDR2 sequences are SEHNR and FQNEAQ (reference sequence). The CDR3 covers 17 residues. This CDR3 reads CASSPADGGPTNEKLFF. Written as DNA, the CDR3 is TGTGCCAGCAGCCCCGCTGACGGGGGTCCGACGAATGAAAAACTGTTTTTT. The variable domain in full, with the rest retrieved from reference TRBV7-9 and TRBJ1-4, is DTGVSQNPRHKITKRGQNVTFRCDPISEHNRLYWYRQTLGQGPEFLTYFQNEAQLEKSRLLSDRFSAERPKGSFSTLEIQRTEQGDSAMYLCASSPADGGPTNEKLFFGSGTQLSVL.

V usage is TRBV7-9 and J usage is TRBJ2-5; 7 positions match TRBD1. Germline V CDR1 and CDR2: SEHNR, FQNEAQ (reference sequence). CDR3 length: 14 amino acids. Germline trimming cut 3 bases from V and 1 base from J; bases unmatched to any gene: 2. CDR3 nucleotides: TGTGCCAGCAGCTTGAACAGGGGCCAAGAGACCCAGTACTTC. This gives the protein CASSLNRGQETQYF.

The chain carries TRBV4-3 and TRBJ1-5; D remains ambiguous. The CDR3 runs 16 residues. V was pared by 0 bases and J by 2 bases, with 11 bases between. Looked up from germline, CDR1 is LGHNA and CDR2 is YSLEER. The CDR3 DNA reads as TGCGCCAGCAGCCAAGAGGCCATGAACGGCAATCAGCCCCAGCATTTT. Residues: CASSQEAMNGNQPQHF.

This clone was counted once. V gene TRBV28 combines with J gene TRBJ2-7, with TRBD1 as a possible D gene (6 bases). With 2 bases removed from V and 6 bases from J, the gap between germline ends came to 14 bases. CDR1 is MDHEN and CDR2 is SYDVKM in the germline V gene. This CDR3 has 14 amino acids. CDR3 sequence: CASSLATTGSEQYF. The CDR3 DNA reads TGTGCCAGCAGTTTAGCCACGACAGGATCCGAGCAGTACTTC.

This chain connects TRBV5-4 to TRBJ2-3; TRBD2 is a possible D gene (6 bases). Per germline, CDR1 SGHNT and CDR2 YYREEE (reference sequence). V lost 0 bases, J lost 3 bases, and 14 bases lay in between. The CDR3 totals 16 residues. DNA of the CDR3: TGTGCCAGCAGCTTGGTGGGCAGGGCGGGGACAGATACGCAGTATTTT. This encodes CASSLVGRAGTDTQYF.

This clone was seen more than once but under ten times. The V and J genes are TRBV6-5 and TRBJ2-7; TRBD2 might be the D (6 bases). Trimming shortened V by 0 bases and J by 4 bases, and 10 bases separated the two germline ends. The germline V gene has CDR1 MNHEY and CDR2 SVGAGI. The CDR3 loop spans 14 amino acids. The CDR3 loop is CASSYSTRRYEQYF. CDR3 nucleotide sequence: TGTGCCAGCAGTTACTCGACTAGGAGATACGAGCAGTACTTC.

The rearrangement uses TRBV5-1 and TRBJ2-7; D is unclear. V was shortened by 0 bases and J by 5 bases, with 3 bases between the two germline ends. CDR3 length: 11 residues. Per germline, CDR1 SGHRS and CDR2 YFSETQ. The CDR3 nucleotides read TGCGCCAGCAGCTTGGTCAACGAGCAGTACTTC. As protein: CASSLVNEQYF.

This chain joins TRBV4-2 and TRBJ2-3; no firm D call. The CDR3 contains 13 residues. The V gene lost 0 bases and the J gene lost 4 bases, with 5 bases spanning the gap. The germline V gene encodes CDR1 LGHNA and CDR2 YNFKEQ. The CDR3 region is CASSQEAPDTQYF. CDR3 sequence (DNA): TGTGCCAGCAGCCAAGAGGCCCCAGATACGCAGTATTTT.

The chain links TRBV19 to TRBJ2-3; D not certain. V was shortened by 6 bases and J by 0 bases, with 25 bases between the two germline ends. Germline values: CDR1 LNHDA, CDR2 SQIVND (reference sequence). This CDR3 is 19 amino acids long. The CDR3 reads CASSNGTATSFYSTDTQYF. The CDR3 nucleotides read TGTGCCAGTAGCAACGGAACAGCAACCTCTTTCTATAGCACAGATACGCAGTATTTT.

On this clone itself: In the same sample, other DNA sequences code for this CDR3. CDR3 nucleotide sequence: TGTGCCAGCAGTTTCGGAGGGAACACTGAAGCTTTCTTT. This encodes CASSFGGNTEAFF. The chain joins TRBV27 to TRBJ1-1; no definite D call. Trimming took 3 bases from V and 1 from J, leaving 6 bases between them. The CDR3 contains 13 residues. In germline, CDR1 is MNHEY, CDR2 SMNVEV (reference sequence).

J is TRBJ2-2 and V is TRBV11-1, with D perhaps matching TRBD2 (7 bases). The CDR3 extends over 15 amino acids. The germline V gene has CDR1 SGHAT and CDR2 FQDESV (reference sequence). The germline V and J ends were trimmed by 1 base and 4 bases, with 10 bases remaining between them. CDR3 DNA: TGTGCCAGCAGCTTAGAGGGGGGGCCCACCGGGGAGCTGTTTTTT. It codes for CASSLEGGPTGELFF.

The chain couples TRBV7-6 to TRBJ2-3, with TRBD2 matching over 10 bases. The CDR3 extends over 18 amino acids. Losses at the gene ends were 5 bases for V and 0 bases for J; bases not matched to a gene: 11. Germline assignment: CDR1 SGHVS and CDR2 FNYEAQ. This CDR3 reads CASSARTSGLTSTDTQYF. In DNA, the CDR3 is TGTGCCAGCAGCGCTAGGACTAGCGGTCTAACTAGCACAGATACGCAGTATTTT.

The chain is built from TRBV18 and TRBJ2-3, with 13 bases fitting TRBD2. In germline, CDR1 is KGHSH, CDR2 LQKENI. The ends lost 5 bases at V and 0 bases at J; junction bases unmatched: 2. This CDR3 comprises 16 residues. The CDR3 protein is CASSTGLAGSTDTQYF. The CDR3 nucleotides are TGTGCCAGCTCAACGGGACTAGCGGGGAGCACAGATACGCAGTATTTT.

V usage is TRBV7-6 and J usage is TRBJ2-5; 7 bases match TRBD1. CDR3 length: 13 residues. Germline lookup yields CDR1 SGHVS and CDR2 FNYEAQ. V lost 3 bases, J lost 8 bases, and 6 bases stayed unmatched. The CDR3 coding sequence is TGTGCCAGCAGCTTGGGGGACAGAGCTACCCAGTACTTC. Protein product: CASSLGDRATQYF. Using reference TRBV7-6 and TRBJ2-5 for the parts outside the CDR3, the full variable domain is GAGVSQSPRYKVTKRGQDVALRCDPISGHVSLYWYRQALGQGPEFLTYFNYEAQQDKSGLPNDRFSAERPEGSISTLTIQRTEQRDSAMYRCASSLGDRATQYFGPGTRLLVL.

J is TRBJ2-7 and V is TRBV6-5; 10 nucleotides match TRBD1. J lost 9 bases, V lost 8 bases, and 10 bases had no gene match. The CDR3 contains 13 residues. In germline, CDR1 is MNHEY, CDR2 SVGAGI. The CDR3 spells CASRQTGGCGQYF. The DNA for the CDR3 is TGTGCCAGCCGCCAGACAGGGGGCTGTGGGCAGTACTTC.

This sequence joins TRBV6-6 and TRBJ2-2, with a tentative D call TRBD1 (6 bases). Germline CDR1 reads MNHNY; CDR2 reads SVGAGI (reference sequence). The CDR3 sequence is 13 residues long. Trimming took 6 bases from V and 5 from J, leaving 10 bases between them. The DNA of the CDR3 is TGTGCCAGCAGCATTACAGGGACCGGGGAGCTGTTTTTT. As protein: CASSITGTGELFF.

The CDR3 DNA sequence: TGTGCCATCAGTGAGTCGAATAGTGGAAACACCATATATTTT. Its translation is CAISESNSGNTIYF. The chain carries TRBV10-3 and TRBJ1-3, with D unresolved. This CDR3 has 14 residues. Germline assignment: CDR1 ENHRY and CDR2 SYGVKD. Trimming pared 0 bases from V and 3 bases from J, leaving 6 bases between.

The rearrangement links TRBV27 to TRBJ2-1; 7 nucleotides align to TRBD2. In germline, CDR1 is MNHEY, CDR2 SMNVEV (reference sequence). The CDR3 runs 16 residues. Trimming cost V 3 bases and J 12 bases; bases outside gene matches: 17. DNA for the CDR3: TGTGCCAGCAGTTTGTTAATGGGGGGGGGTAGGTTGTGGCAGTTCTTC. Translated, it gives CASSLLMGGGRLWQFF.

The gene calls are TRBV7-9 and TRBJ2-1; 10 nucleotides align to TRBD2. The CDR3 length is 18 residues. Germline-derived CDR1 and CDR2 are SEHNR and FQNEAQ (reference sequence). After removal of 1 base from V and 4 bases from J, the junction contained 10 bases not matched to a gene. CDR3 coding DNA: TGTGCCAGCAGCTTAGAGAGGGCTAGCGGGGGCCGATACAATGAGCAGTTCTTC. This sequence encodes CASSLERASGGRYNEQFF. Full variable domain (missing parts from reference TRBV7-9 and TRBJ2-1): DTGVSQNPRHKITKRGQNVTFRCDPISEHNRLYWYRQTLGQGPEFLTYFQNEAQLEKSRLLSDRFSAERPKGSFSTLEIQRTEQGDSAMYLCASSLERASGGRYNEQFFGPGTRLTVL.

The chain recombines TRBV28 with TRBJ2-1; no definite D call. The CDR3 runs to 11 residues. With 1 base removed from V and 13 bases from J, the gap between germline ends came to 8 bases. Germline V gene sequence: CDR1 MDHEN, CDR2 SYDVKM. For the CDR3, the DNA is TGTGCCAGCAGTTTATCGCGGAGACAGTTCTTC. It yields the protein CASSLSRRQFF.

The gene calls are TRBV11-3 and TRBJ2-5, with TRBD2 matching over 8 bases. V shed 5 bases and J 1 base; nucleotides not matched to a gene: 12. This CDR3 comprises 17 residues. Germline lookup yields CDR1 SGHNT and CDR2 YENEEA. CDR3 amino acids: CASSPSAGGTAQETQYF. In DNA, the CDR3 is TGTGCCAGCAGCCCCTCGGCGGGGGGAACTGCCCAAGAGACCCAGTACTTC.

The table lists this clone with a count of one. V is TRBV6-4 and J is TRBJ2-1, with D unclear. Trimming took off 0 bases at V and 3 bases at J, with 6 bases between the two ends. Per germline, CDR1 MRHNA and CDR2 SNTAGT. The CDR3 is 14 residues long. This chain's CDR3 is CASSDSAVYNEQFF. CDR3 nucleotides: TGTGCCAGCAGTGACTCGGCAGTCTACAATGAGCAGTTCTTC.

Concerning this clone: One junction end disagrees with the germline gene, perhaps due to a read error. This chain links TRBV18 with TRBJ2-5; unclear D gene. CDR1 is KGHSH and CDR2 is LQKENI in the germline V gene. CDR3 size: 12 residues. CDR3 DNA: TGTGCCAGCTCACCGAACCAGGAGACCCAGTACTTC. It yields the protein CASSPNQETQYF.

This clone came up many times. The V gene is TRBV5-6, the J gene TRBJ2-7, with D maybe TRBD1 (6 bases). This CDR3 contains 14 residues. With 4 bases removed from V and 6 bases from J, the gap between germline ends came to 17 bases. Germline values: CDR1 SGHDT, CDR2 YYEEEE. The CDR3 region is CASSAGNRVREQYF. Written as DNA, the CDR3 is TGTGCCAGCAGCGCAGGAAACAGGGTTCGCGAGCAGTACTTC.